The subject of this entry is one T cell receptor (beta chain). Seattle patients were enrolled during active infection and followed longitudinally. This record comes from a study of blood T cell repertoires in COVID-19. Study background: Researchers got acute and convalescent COVID-19 samples from the United States, Italy and Spain.

Sequencing used immunoSEQ multiplex PCR; TCRdb keeps in-frame clones, though not all of them. The sample yields hundreds of thousands of clones, over 70% seen once. This CDR3 is 15 amino acids long. Deletions cut 8 bases from V and 5 bases from J, with 21 bases between. CDR1 and CDR2 (germline): MNHEY, SMNVEV (reference sequence). Specimen: peripheral blood. This TCR came from a woman in her forties or fifties with COVID-19, enrolled during active disease. The J gene is TRBJ2-5, the V gene TRBV27, with D perhaps matching TRBD2 (6 bases). The CDR3 DNA follows: TGTGCCAGCGCCCCCCCGGGCAGGGCGGGGGAGACCCAGTACTTC. Translation: CASAPPGRAGETQYF.